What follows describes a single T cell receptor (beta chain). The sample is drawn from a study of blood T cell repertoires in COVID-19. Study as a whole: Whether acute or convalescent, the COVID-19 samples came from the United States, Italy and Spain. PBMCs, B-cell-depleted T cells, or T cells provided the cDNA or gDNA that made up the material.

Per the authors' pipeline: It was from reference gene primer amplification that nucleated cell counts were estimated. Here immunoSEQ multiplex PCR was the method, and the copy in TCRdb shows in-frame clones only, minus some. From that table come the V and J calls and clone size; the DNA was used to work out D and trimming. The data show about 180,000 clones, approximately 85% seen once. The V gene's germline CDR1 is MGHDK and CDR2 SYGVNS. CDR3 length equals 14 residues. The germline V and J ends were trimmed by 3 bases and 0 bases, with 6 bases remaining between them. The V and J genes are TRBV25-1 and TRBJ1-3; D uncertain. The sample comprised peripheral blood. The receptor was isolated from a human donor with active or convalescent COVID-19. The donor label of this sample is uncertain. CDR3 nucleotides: TGTGCCAGCAGTGATGCCGGCTCTGGAAACACCATATATTTT. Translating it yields CASSDAGSGNTIYF.